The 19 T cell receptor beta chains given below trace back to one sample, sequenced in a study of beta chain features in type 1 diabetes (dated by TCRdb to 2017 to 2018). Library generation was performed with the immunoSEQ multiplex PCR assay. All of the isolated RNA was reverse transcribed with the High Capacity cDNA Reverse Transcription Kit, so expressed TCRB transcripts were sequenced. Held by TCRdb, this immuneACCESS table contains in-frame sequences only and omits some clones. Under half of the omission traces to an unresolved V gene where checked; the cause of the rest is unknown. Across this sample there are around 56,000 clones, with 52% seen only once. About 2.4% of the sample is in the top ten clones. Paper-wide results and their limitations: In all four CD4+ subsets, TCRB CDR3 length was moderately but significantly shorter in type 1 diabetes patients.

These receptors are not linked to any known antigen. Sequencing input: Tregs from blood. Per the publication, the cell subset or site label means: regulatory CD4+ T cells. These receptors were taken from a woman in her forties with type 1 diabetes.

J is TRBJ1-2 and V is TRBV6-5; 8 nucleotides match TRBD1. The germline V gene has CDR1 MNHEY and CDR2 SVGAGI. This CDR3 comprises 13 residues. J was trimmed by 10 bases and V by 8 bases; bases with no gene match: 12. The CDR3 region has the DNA TGTGCCAGCCGGCAGGGACAGGCCAATTCCTACACCTTC. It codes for CASRQGQANSYTF.

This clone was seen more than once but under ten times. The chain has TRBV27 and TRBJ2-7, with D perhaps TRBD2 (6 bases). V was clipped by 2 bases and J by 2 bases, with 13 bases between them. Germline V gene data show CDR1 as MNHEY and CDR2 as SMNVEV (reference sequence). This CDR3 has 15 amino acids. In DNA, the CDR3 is TGTGCCAGCAGTTTACGGCGGGGAGAGACCTACGAGCAGTACTTC. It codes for CASSLRRGETYEQYF.

The CDR3 DNA reads as TGTGCCAGCAGTCCGACAGGGGGCCTGGCCTACGAGCAGTACTTC. Protein sequence: CASSPTGGLAYEQYF. The rearrangement uses TRBV28 and TRBJ2-5; the match to TRBD1 covers 10 bases. Gene TRBJ2-7 matches the end of the DNA better, so the J call may be wrong. In germline, CDR1 is MDHEN, CDR2 SYDVKM. CDR3 length: 15 amino acids.

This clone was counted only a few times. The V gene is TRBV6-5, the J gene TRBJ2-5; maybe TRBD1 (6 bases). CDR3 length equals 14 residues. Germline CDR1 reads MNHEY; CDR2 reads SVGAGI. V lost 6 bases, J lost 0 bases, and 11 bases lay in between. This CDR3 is CASSPGQNQETQYF. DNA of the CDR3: TGTGCCAGCAGCCCCGGACAGAACCAAGAGACCCAGTACTTC.

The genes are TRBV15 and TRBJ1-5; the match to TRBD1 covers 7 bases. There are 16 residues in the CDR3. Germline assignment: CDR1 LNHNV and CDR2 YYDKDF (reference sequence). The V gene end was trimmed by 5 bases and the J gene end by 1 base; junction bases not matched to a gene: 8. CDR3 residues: CATSRPGTESNQPQHF. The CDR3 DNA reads TGTGCCACCAGCCGACCCGGGACAGAAAGCAATCAGCCCCAGCATTTT.

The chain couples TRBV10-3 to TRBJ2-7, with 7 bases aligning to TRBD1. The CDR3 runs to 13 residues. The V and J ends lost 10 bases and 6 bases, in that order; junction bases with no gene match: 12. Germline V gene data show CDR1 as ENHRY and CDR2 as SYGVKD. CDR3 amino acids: CASDRTGTSEQYF. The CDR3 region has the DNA TGTGCCAGCGATCGGACAGGTACCTCCGAGCAGTACTTC.

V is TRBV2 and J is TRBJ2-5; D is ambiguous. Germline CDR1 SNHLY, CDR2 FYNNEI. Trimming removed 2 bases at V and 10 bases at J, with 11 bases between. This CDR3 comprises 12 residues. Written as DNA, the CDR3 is TGTGCCAGCAGTGAATATGGCTCCCACCAGTACTTC. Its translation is CASSEYGSHQYF.

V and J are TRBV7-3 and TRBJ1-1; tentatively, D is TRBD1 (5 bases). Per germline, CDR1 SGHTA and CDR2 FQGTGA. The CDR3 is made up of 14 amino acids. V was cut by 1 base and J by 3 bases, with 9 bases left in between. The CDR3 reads CASSLIGADTEAFF. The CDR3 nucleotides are TGTGCCAGCAGCTTAATAGGGGCAGACACTGAAGCTTTCTTT.

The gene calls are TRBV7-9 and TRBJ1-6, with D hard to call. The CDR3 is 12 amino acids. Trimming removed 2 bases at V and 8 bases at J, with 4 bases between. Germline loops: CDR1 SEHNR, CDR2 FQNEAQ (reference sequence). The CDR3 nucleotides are TGTGCCAGCAGCTTAACTGATTCACCCCTCCACTTT. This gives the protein CASSLTDSPLHF.

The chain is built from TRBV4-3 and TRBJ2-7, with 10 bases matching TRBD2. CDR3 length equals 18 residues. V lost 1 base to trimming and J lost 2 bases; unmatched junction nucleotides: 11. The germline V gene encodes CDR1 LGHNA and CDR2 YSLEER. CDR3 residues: CASSQGVSGRLTTYEQYF. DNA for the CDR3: TGCGCCAGCAGCCAAGGAGTTAGCGGGAGGCTTACCACCTACGAGCAGTACTTC.

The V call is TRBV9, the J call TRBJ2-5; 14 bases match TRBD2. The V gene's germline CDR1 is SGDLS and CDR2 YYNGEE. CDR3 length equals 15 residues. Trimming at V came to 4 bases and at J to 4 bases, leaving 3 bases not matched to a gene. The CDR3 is CASSLGTSGRETQYF. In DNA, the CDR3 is TGTGCCAGCAGCCTGGGGACTAGCGGGAGAGAGACCCAGTACTTC.

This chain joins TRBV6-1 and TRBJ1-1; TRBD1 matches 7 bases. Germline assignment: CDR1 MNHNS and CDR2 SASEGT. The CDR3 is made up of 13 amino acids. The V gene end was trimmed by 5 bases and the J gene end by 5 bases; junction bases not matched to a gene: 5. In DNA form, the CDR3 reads TGTGCCAGCAGTAAACAGGGGCCGACTGAAGCTTTCTTT. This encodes CASSKQGPTEAFF.

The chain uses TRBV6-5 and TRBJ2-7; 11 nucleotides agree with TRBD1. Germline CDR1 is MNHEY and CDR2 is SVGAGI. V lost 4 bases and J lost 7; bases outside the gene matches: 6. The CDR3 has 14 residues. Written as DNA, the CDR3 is TGTGCCAGCAGTTCCGGACAGGGGGCGCGTGAGCAGTACTTC. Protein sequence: CASSSGQGAREQYF.

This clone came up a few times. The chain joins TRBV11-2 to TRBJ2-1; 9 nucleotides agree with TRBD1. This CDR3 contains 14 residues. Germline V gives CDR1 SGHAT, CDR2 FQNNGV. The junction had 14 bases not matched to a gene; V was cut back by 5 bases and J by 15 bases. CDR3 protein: CASSHTQGAPHGFF. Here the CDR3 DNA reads TGTGCCAGCAGCCATACACAGGGGGCCCCCCATGGGTTCTTC.

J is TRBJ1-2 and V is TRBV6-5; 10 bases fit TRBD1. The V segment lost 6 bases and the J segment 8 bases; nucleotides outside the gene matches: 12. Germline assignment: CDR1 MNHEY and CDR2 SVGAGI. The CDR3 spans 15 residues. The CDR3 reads CASSQEGQGLAGYTF. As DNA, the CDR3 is TGTGCCAGCAGCCAAGAGGGACAGGGGCTGGCGGGCTACACCTTC.

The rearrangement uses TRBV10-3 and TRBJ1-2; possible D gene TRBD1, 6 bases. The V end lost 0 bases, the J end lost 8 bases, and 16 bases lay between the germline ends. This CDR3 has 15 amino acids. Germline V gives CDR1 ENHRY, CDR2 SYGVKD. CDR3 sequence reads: CAISESRGGSEGYTF. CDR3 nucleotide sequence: TGTGCCATCAGTGAGTCGCGCGGGGGCAGTGAAGGCTACACCTTC.

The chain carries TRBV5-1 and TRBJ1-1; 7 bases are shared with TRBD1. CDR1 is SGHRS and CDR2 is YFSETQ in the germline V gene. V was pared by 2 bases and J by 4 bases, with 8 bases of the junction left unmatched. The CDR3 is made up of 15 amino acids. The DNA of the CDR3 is TGCGCCAGCAGCTTATTTACAGGGGACGGCACTGAAGCTTTCTTT. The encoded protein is CASSLFTGDGTEAFF.

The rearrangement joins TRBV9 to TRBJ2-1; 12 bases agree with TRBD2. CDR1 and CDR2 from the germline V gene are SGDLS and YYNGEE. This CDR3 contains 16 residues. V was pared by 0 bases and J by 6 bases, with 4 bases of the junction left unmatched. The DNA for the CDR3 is TGTGCCAGCAGCGTAGATCTAGCGGGAGGGAGCAATGAGCAGTTCTTC. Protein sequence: CASSVDLAGGSNEQFF. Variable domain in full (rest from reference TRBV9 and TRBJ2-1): DSGVTQTPKHLITATGQRVTLRCSPRSGDLSVYWYQQSLDQGLQFLIQYYNGEERAKGNILERFSAQQFPDLHSELNLSSLELGDSALYFCASSVDLAGGSNEQFFGPGTRLTVL.

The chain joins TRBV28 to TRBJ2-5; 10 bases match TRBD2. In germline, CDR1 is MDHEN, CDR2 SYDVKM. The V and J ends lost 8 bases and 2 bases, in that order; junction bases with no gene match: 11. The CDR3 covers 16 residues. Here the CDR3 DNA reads TGTGCCAGCCGTACCCCCCTAGCGGGGGAACAAGAGACCCAGTACTTC. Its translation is CASRTPLAGEQETQYF.